Listed below are T cell receptor beta chains from one sample, sequenced in a study of T cell responses to AZD1222 COVID-19 vaccine. Data came from immunoSEQ multiplex PCR; TCRdb stores just in-frame clones and leaves some out. The profile shows about 100,000 clones, 80% to 90% of them singletons. Sequenced here: peripheral blood, sampled on day 0 of AZD1222 vaccination. The receptors derive from an adult in good health. The CDR3 runs from the conserved cysteine through the conserved F or W. Fields, in order: clone size, D gene, J gene, V gene, CDR3 DNA, CDR3 protein. The D gene is left open where the match is weak. The size field is filled for only some rows; it gives once, few, many or a size class.

clone size: NA; D gene: NA; J gene: TRBJ1-2; V gene: TRBV4-3; CDR3 DNA: TGCGCCAGCAGCCCCGTGGACAGTAACTATGGCTACACCTTC; CDR3 protein: CASSPVDSNYGYTF
clone size: NA; D gene: TRBD1; J gene: TRBJ2-3; V gene: TRBV18; CDR3 DNA: TGTGCCAGCTCACAGCGACAGGGAATAGATACGCAGTATTTT; CDR3 protein: CASSQRQGIDTQYF
clone size: few; D gene: NA; J gene: TRBJ2-2; V gene: TRBV7-3; CDR3 DNA: TGTGCCAGCAGCTCCCTTCCTCAAAACACCGGGGAGCTGTTTTTT; CDR3 protein: CASSSLPQNTGELFF
clone size: NA; D gene: NA; J gene: TRBJ2-1; V gene: TRBV10-2; CDR3 DNA: TGCGCCACCAACACAGATCTCTCCTACAATGAGCAGTTCTTC; CDR3 protein: CATNTDLSYNEQFF
clone size: NA; D gene: NA; J gene: TRBJ2-5; V gene: TRBV5-8; CDR3 DNA: TGTGCCAGCAGCCTCTCCCCCCGTGAGACCCAGTACTTC; CDR3 protein: CASSLSPRETQYF
clone size: NA; D gene: NA; J gene: TRBJ1-1; V gene: TRBV29-1; CDR3 DNA: TGCAGCGTTAGCCGACAGTCTACTGAAGCTTTCTTT; CDR3 protein: CSVSRQSTEAFF
clone size: NA; D gene: NA; J gene: TRBJ1-1; V gene: TRBV20-1; CDR3 DNA: TGCAGTGCCACCAACAGGGACGCTTTCTTT; CDR3 protein: CSATNRDAFF
clone size: NA; D gene: TRBD1; J gene: TRBJ2-7; V gene: TRBV28; CDR3 DNA: TGTGCCAGCAGTTCGGCCGGGACAGGGTATTACGAGCAGTACTTC; CDR3 protein: CASSSAGTGYYEQYF
clone size: NA; D gene: NA; J gene: TRBJ1-6; V gene: TRBV5-4; CDR3 DNA: TGTGCCAGCAGCGCTCAGGGGACCCATTCACCCCTCCACTTT; CDR3 protein: CASSAQGTHSPLHF
clone size: NA; D gene: TRBD2; J gene: TRBJ2-7; V gene: TRBV11-2; CDR3 DNA: TGTGCCAGCAGCTTAGGGTCCGGGACTAGCGGTCCTGAGCAGTACTTC; CDR3 protein: CASSLGSGTSGPEQYF
clone size: NA; D gene: NA; J gene: TRBJ1-5; V gene: TRBV12-3/TRBV12-4; CDR3 DNA: TGTGCCAGCAGTTTAAATATGGCAGGACATAGGCATTTT; CDR3 protein: CASSLNMAGHRHF
clone size: once; D gene: NA; J gene: TRBJ1-1; V gene: TRBV6-5; CDR3 DNA: TGTGCCAGCAGTTTCGAGGCGAACACTGAAGCTTTCTTT; CDR3 protein: CASSFEANTEAFF
clone size: NA; D gene: NA; J gene: TRBJ1-1; V gene: TRBV7-2; CDR3 DNA: TGTGCCAGCAGCTCCCACTCGGGGGCGAACACTGAAGCTTTCTTT; CDR3 protein: CASSSHSGANTEAFF
clone size: NA; D gene: TRBD1; J gene: TRBJ2-4; V gene: TRBV6-2/TRBV6-3; CDR3 DNA: TGTGCCAGCAACCCAGGGACAGCTTATCTAGCCAAAAACATTCAGTACTTC; CDR3 protein: CASNPGTAYLAKNIQYF
clone size: NA; D gene: TRBD2; J gene: TRBJ2-7; V gene: TRBV28; CDR3 DNA: TGTGCCAGCAGTTCCGGACTAGCGGGACCCTACGAGCAGTACTTC; CDR3 protein: CASSSGLAGPYEQYF
clone size: NA; D gene: NA; J gene: TRBJ2-1; V gene: TRBV15; CDR3 DNA: TGTGCCACCAGCAGAGATGCAGCTTTGAGCTCCTACAATGAGCAGTTCTTC; CDR3 protein: CATSRDAALSSYNEQFF
clone size: NA; D gene: NA; J gene: TRBJ2-1; V gene: TRBV11-3; CDR3 DNA: TGTGCCAGCAGCCGATTTGGGAGCGGTAGGGGTGATGAGCAGTTCTTC; CDR3 protein: CASSRFGSGRGDEQFF
clone size: NA; D gene: NA; J gene: TRBJ1-3; V gene: TRBV11-3; CDR3 DNA: TGTGCCAGCAGCAATCCTGGGGAGCGAAACACCATATATTTT; CDR3 protein: CASSNPGERNTIYF
clone size: NA; D gene: NA; J gene: TRBJ1-2; V gene: TRBV29-1; CDR3 DNA: TGCAGCGTTGGGGGGGATCTCGGCTACACCTTC; CDR3 protein: CSVGGDLGYTF
clone size: NA; D gene: NA; J gene: TRBJ2-2; V gene: TRBV14; CDR3 DNA: TGTGCCAGCAGCCAATTAGGGAACAGGAACACCGGGGAGCTGTTTTTT; CDR3 protein: CASSQLGNRNTGELFF
clone size: NA; D gene: NA; J gene: TRBJ1-1; V gene: TRBV28; CDR3 DNA: TGTGCCAGCAGTTTATCGGTTTCGGATGAAGCTTTCTTT; CDR3 protein: CASSLSVSDEAFF
clone size: NA; D gene: NA; J gene: TRBJ1-5; V gene: TRBV19; CDR3 DNA: TGTGCCAGTAGTGTTCAACGGGCTGCCAGCAATCAGCCCCAGCATTTT; CDR3 protein: CASSVQRAASNQPQHF
clone size: NA; D gene: NA; J gene: TRBJ1-1; V gene: TRBV29-1; CDR3 DNA: TGCAGCGTTGTTGGGGGGAACACTGAAGCTTTCTTT; CDR3 protein: CSVVGGNTEAFF
clone size: NA; D gene: TRBD1; J gene: TRBJ2-7; V gene: TRBV27; CDR3 DNA: TGTGCCAGCAGCCGGGACAGAGCCTACGAGCAGTACTTC; CDR3 protein: CASSRDRAYEQYF
clone size: NA; D gene: NA; J gene: TRBJ1-3; V gene: TRBV29-1; CDR3 DNA: TGCAGCGTTGTTCATGACTCTGGAAACACCATATATTTT; CDR3 protein: CSVVHDSGNTIYF
clone size: NA; D gene: NA; J gene: TRBJ1-4; V gene: TRBV7-2; CDR3 DNA: TGTGCCAGCAGCCCGCGTAGGGGGGCCTTTAATGAAAAACTGTTTTTT; CDR3 protein: CASSPRRGAFNEKLFF
clone size: NA; D gene: TRBD1; J gene: TRBJ1-1; V gene: TRBV19; CDR3 DNA: TGTGCCAGTAGTTCTTGGGACAGGGGGCCGGACACTGAAGCTTTCTTT; CDR3 protein: CASSSWDRGPDTEAFF
clone size: few; D gene: NA; J gene: TRBJ1-2; V gene: TRBV28; CDR3 DNA: TGTGCCAGCAGCCGGGGGGCGGAAGAAAATGGCTACACCTTC; CDR3 protein: CASSRGAEENGYTF